These T cell receptor beta chains were read from a single sample in a study of cytomegalovirus exposure and HLA in healthy donors. The protocol was immunoSEQ multiplex PCR, while the TCRdb copy is restricted to in-frame clones and leaves out a portion. This table holds approximately 140,000 clones, 55% to 75% found once. Sequencing used PBMCs. All receptors derive from a woman aged 60 to 75 in good health and CMV-seropositive. CDR3s include the opening cysteine and the closing phenylalanine or tryptophan. The order of the fields is D gene, CDR3 length, V gene, clone size, J gene, CDR3 DNA, CDR3 protein. D genes are given only for firm matches. Size is omitted from some rows. Given values are once, few, many or a class for expanded clones.

D gene: .
CDR3 length: 14
V gene: TRBV19
clone size: .
J gene: TRBJ2-2
CDR3 DNA: TGTGCCAGTTCCACAGGGAAAAAGAGCGGGGAGCTGTTTTTT
CDR3 protein: CASSTGKKSGELFF

D gene: .
CDR3 length: 16
V gene: TRBV27
clone size: few
J gene: TRBJ2-1
CDR3 DNA: TGTGCCAGCAGTTTGTGGGGGGGCAGTACCTACAATGAGCAGTTCTTC
CDR3 protein: CASSLWGGSTYNEQFF

D gene: .
CDR3 length: 13
V gene: TRBV2
clone size: .
J gene: TRBJ2-2
CDR3 DNA: TGTGCCAGCAGTGACAGGGGTGCCGGGGAGCTGTTTTTT
CDR3 protein: CASSDRGAGELFF

D gene: .
CDR3 length: 13
V gene: TRBV5-1
clone size: .
J gene: TRBJ2-7
CDR3 DNA: TGCGCCAGCAGTGACGGGAACGGCTACGAGCAGTACTTC
CDR3 protein: CASSDGNGYEQYF

D gene: TRBD1
CDR3 length: 13
V gene: TRBV6-5
clone size: .
J gene: TRBJ1-2
CDR3 DNA: TGTGCCAGCAGGCCGGGACAGGGTTTTGGCTACACCTTC
CDR3 protein: CASRPGQGFGYTF

D gene: .
CDR3 length: 13
V gene: TRBV30
clone size: .
J gene: TRBJ1-1
CDR3 DNA: TGTGCCTGGAGCCCCATGGCTAACACTGAAGCTTTCTTT
CDR3 protein: CAWSPMANTEAFF

D gene: TRBD1
CDR3 length: 16
V gene: TRBV7-2
clone size: .
J gene: TRBJ2-2
CDR3 DNA: TGTGCCAGCAGCCTAACCGGGACAGGGGCGACCGGGGAGCTGTTTTTT
CDR3 protein: CASSLTGTGATGELFF

D gene: TRBD2
CDR3 length: 15
V gene: TRBV7-9
clone size: few
J gene: TRBJ2-5
CDR3 DNA: TGTGCCAGCAGCTTAACAGGAACTAGCGGGGGGACCCAGTACTTC
CDR3 protein: CASSLTGTSGGTQYF

D gene: TRBD1
CDR3 length: 16
V gene: TRBV18
clone size: .
J gene: TRBJ1-4
CDR3 DNA: TGTGCCAGCTCATCCGGGACAGGGGCAACTAATGAAAAACTGTTTTTT
CDR3 protein: CASSSGTGATNEKLFF

D gene: TRBD1
CDR3 length: 14
V gene: TRBV15
clone size: .
J gene: TRBJ2-7
CDR3 DNA: TGTGCCACCAGCAGAACGGACAGGCCCTACGAGCAGTACTTC
CDR3 protein: CATSRTDRPYEQYF

D gene: TRBD2
CDR3 length: 18
V gene: TRBV13
clone size: .
J gene: TRBJ2-3
CDR3 DNA: TGTGCCAGCAGCTTAGGTCCCCTGACTAGCGGGAATACAGATACGCAGTATTTT
CDR3 protein: CASSLGPLTSGNTDTQYF

D gene: .
CDR3 length: 14
V gene: TRBV6-5
clone size: .
J gene: TRBJ2-1
CDR3 DNA: TGTGCCAGCAGTTTACTGATTAACCACAATGAGCAGTTCTTC
CDR3 protein: CASSLLINHNEQFF

D gene: .
CDR3 length: 14
V gene: TRBV1
clone size: .
J gene: TRBJ2-7
CDR3 DNA: TGCACCAGCAGCCCTAGCGGGAGGTCCTACGAGCAGTACTTC
CDR3 protein: CTSSPSGRSYEQYF

D gene: TRBD2
CDR3 length: 14
V gene: TRBV9
clone size: .
J gene: TRBJ2-5
CDR3 DNA: TGTGCCAGCAGCGTAGGGGGGGGACGACAGACCCAGTACTTC
CDR3 protein: CASSVGGGRQTQYF

D gene: .
CDR3 length: 17
V gene: TRBV28
clone size: .
J gene: TRBJ2-2
CDR3 DNA: TGTGCCAGCGGACAGACCTACGCCCCCCGCCACACCGGGGAGCTGTTTTTT
CDR3 protein: CASGQTYAPRHTGELFF

D gene: TRBD1
CDR3 length: 16
V gene: TRBV7-8
clone size: .
J gene: TRBJ2-1
CDR3 DNA: TGTGCCAGCAGCTTCCCAAGACAGGGGCCTTACAATGAGCAGTTCTTC
CDR3 protein: CASSFPRQGPYNEQFF

D gene: .
CDR3 length: 10
V gene: TRBV10-3
clone size: .
J gene: TRBJ2-5
CDR3 DNA: TGTGCCACGGGCGGGGAGACCCAGTACTTC
CDR3 protein: CATGGETQYF

D gene: .
CDR3 length: 15
V gene: TRBV28
clone size: .
J gene: TRBJ1-1
CDR3 DNA: TGTGCCAGCAGTTTATGGGGGGCCCCGAACACTGAAGCTTTCTTT
CDR3 protein: CASSLWGAPNTEAFF

D gene: TRBD2
CDR3 length: 15
V gene: TRBV9
clone size: few
J gene: TRBJ2-7
CDR3 DNA: TGTGCCAGCAGCGTAGCGGGGGGGCCCCCCTACGAGCAGTACTTC
CDR3 protein: CASSVAGGPPYEQYF

D gene: TRBD1
CDR3 length: 12
V gene: TRBV7-2
clone size: few
J gene: TRBJ2-1
CDR3 DNA: TGTGCCAGCAGTTATAGGACAGGGGAGCAGTTCTTC
CDR3 protein: CASSYRTGEQFF

D gene: TRBD1
CDR3 length: 15
V gene: TRBV28
clone size: .
J gene: TRBJ1-5
CDR3 DNA: TGTGCCAGCAGTTTATCAACAGGGGTCAATCAGCCCCAGCATTTT
CDR3 protein: CASSLSTGVNQPQHF

D gene: TRBD1
CDR3 length: 13
V gene: TRBV30
clone size: few
J gene: TRBJ1-1
CDR3 DNA: TGTGCCTTCTCCCGGGACAGGGGGACTGAAGCTTTCTTT
CDR3 protein: CAFSRDRGTEAFF

D gene: .
CDR3 length: 14
V gene: TRBV7-2
clone size: .
J gene: TRBJ1-6
CDR3 DNA: TGTGCCAGCAGCTTAAACCGGGATCATTCACCCCTCCACTTT
CDR3 protein: CASSLNRDHSPLHF

D gene: .
CDR3 length: 14
V gene: TRBV9
clone size: few
J gene: TRBJ2-2
CDR3 DNA: TGTGCCAGCAGCGTAGGCGGGCAGACCGGGGAGCTGTTTTTT
CDR3 protein: CASSVGGQTGELFF

D gene: TRBD2
CDR3 length: 17
V gene: TRBV29-1
clone size: once
J gene: TRBJ2-3
CDR3 DNA: TGCAGCCCCGGGGGACTAGCGGGAGAGGGAAGCACAGATACGCAGTATTTT
CDR3 protein: CSPGGLAGEGSTDTQYF

D gene: TRBD2
CDR3 length: 18
V gene: TRBV7-2
clone size: .
J gene: TRBJ2-2
CDR3 DNA: TGTGCCAGCAGCTTAGCGTCGACGGGAGGGCCAGTGGCCGGGGAGCTGTTTTTT
CDR3 protein: CASSLASTGGPVAGELFF

D gene: .
CDR3 length: 14
V gene: TRBV7-9
clone size: .
J gene: TRBJ2-1
CDR3 DNA: TGTGCCAGCAGCCCCCAGGGATCCTACAATGAGCAGTTCTTC
CDR3 protein: CASSPQGSYNEQFF

D gene: .
CDR3 length: 15
V gene: TRBV5-1
clone size: .
J gene: TRBJ1-1
CDR3 DNA: TGCGCCAGCAGCTTGACTCCGGGGATGAACACTGAAGCTTTCTTT
CDR3 protein: CASSLTPGMNTEAFF

D gene: TRBD2
CDR3 length: 15
V gene: TRBV12-5
clone size: .
J gene: TRBJ2-1
CDR3 DNA: TGTGCTAGTGGTTCCGGACTAGCGGGAGGAAATGAGCAGTTCTTC
CDR3 protein: CASGSGLAGGNEQFF

D gene: TRBD2
CDR3 length: 16
V gene: TRBV7-9
clone size: .
J gene: TRBJ2-5
CDR3 DNA: TGTGCCAGCAGCTCCTTGACTAGCGGGAGTAGAGAGACCCAGTACTTC
CDR3 protein: CASSSLTSGSRETQYF

D gene: .
CDR3 length: 13
V gene: TRBV6-5
clone size: .
J gene: TRBJ2-7
CDR3 DNA: TGTGCCAGCAGTTATACCCGAGAGAACGAGCAGTACTTC
CDR3 protein: CASSYTRENEQYF

D gene: TRBD1
CDR3 length: 14
V gene: TRBV6-1
clone size: .
J gene: TRBJ1-4
CDR3 DNA: TGTGCCAGCAGAACCGGGACAGCTGATGAAAAACTGTTTTTT
CDR3 protein: CASRTGTADEKLFF

D gene: TRBD2
CDR3 length: 17
V gene: TRBV4-1
clone size: .
J gene: TRBJ2-7
CDR3 DNA: TGCGCCAGCAGCCAAGTGGGACTAGCGGGAGAGACCTACGAGCAGTACTTC
CDR3 protein: CASSQVGLAGETYEQYF

D gene: .
CDR3 length: 13
V gene: TRBV30
clone size: .
J gene: TRBJ1-1
CDR3 DNA: TGTGCCTGGACGGGACAATTGAACACTGAAGCTTTCTTT
CDR3 protein: CAWTGQLNTEAFF

D gene: .
CDR3 length: 13
V gene: TRBV7-3
clone size: few
J gene: TRBJ2-3
CDR3 DNA: TGTGCCAGCAGCTTAACGCACGGAGATACGCAGTATTTT
CDR3 protein: CASSLTHGDTQYF

D gene: .
CDR3 length: 14
V gene: TRBV6-8
clone size: few
J gene: TRBJ1-5
CDR3 DNA: TGTGCCAGCAGTAAACAGGGAGGGAATCAGCCCCAGCATTTT
CDR3 protein: CASSKQGGNQPQHF

D gene: .
CDR3 length: 16
V gene: TRBV9
clone size: .
J gene: TRBJ2-6
CDR3 DNA: TGTGCCAGCAGCCGCGGAGAGACGGGTGGGGCCAACGTCCTGACTTTC
CDR3 protein: CASSRGETGGANVLTF

D gene: TRBD1
CDR3 length: 15
V gene: TRBV19
clone size: .
J gene: TRBJ2-3
CDR3 DNA: TGTGCCAGTAGCTACGGGACAGGGTTTACAGATACGCAGTATTTT
CDR3 protein: CASSYGTGFTDTQYF

D gene: .
CDR3 length: 13
V gene: TRBV7-3
clone size: few
J gene: TRBJ2-7
CDR3 DNA: TGTGCCAGCAGCCAAGGGAGCAGAGACGAGCAGTACTTC
CDR3 protein: CASSQGSRDEQYF

D gene: TRBD2
CDR3 length: 15
V gene: TRBV7-9
clone size: .
J gene: TRBJ2-3
CDR3 DNA: TGTGCCAGCAGCTTCCTTACTAGCGGTCCAGATACGCAGTATTTT
CDR3 protein: CASSFLTSGPDTQYF

D gene: .
CDR3 length: 16
V gene: TRBV5-1
clone size: few
J gene: TRBJ2-7
CDR3 DNA: TGCGCCAGCAGCTTGGTTGGGGCGAGCACTTCCTACGAGCAGTACTTC
CDR3 protein: CASSLVGASTSYEQYF

D gene: .
CDR3 length: 13
V gene: TRBV7-2
clone size: .
J gene: TRBJ1-1
CDR3 DNA: TGTGCCAGCAGCTTAGACAGGACAGCCCAAGCTTTCTTT
CDR3 protein: CASSLDRTAQAFF

D gene: .
CDR3 length: 13
V gene: TRBV6-5
clone size: .
J gene: TRBJ2-7
CDR3 DNA: TGTGCCAGCAGTTTTGGGAGTGGATACGAGCAGTACTTC
CDR3 protein: CASSFGSGYEQYF

D gene: TRBD2
CDR3 length: 15
V gene: TRBV5-1
clone size: .
J gene: TRBJ2-3
CDR3 DNA: TGCGCCAGCAGCCCAACTAGCGGGAGATCAGATACGCAGTATTTT
CDR3 protein: CASSPTSGRSDTQYF

D gene: TRBD1
CDR3 length: 14
V gene: TRBV28
clone size: .
J gene: TRBJ1-4
CDR3 DNA: TGTGCCAGCAGTTCGGGACAGGGGCGGGAAAAACTGTTTTTT
CDR3 protein: CASSSGQGREKLFF

D gene: TRBD1
CDR3 length: 14
V gene: TRBV5-1
clone size: few
J gene: TRBJ2-5
CDR3 DNA: TGCGCCAGCAGCAAGACAGGGCCAGGGGAGACCCAGTACTTC
CDR3 protein: CASSKTGPGETQYF

D gene: TRBD2
CDR3 length: 15
V gene: TRBV5-6
clone size: .
J gene: TRBJ2-7
CDR3 DNA: TGTGCCAGCAGCTTGGTGGCGGGAGGGGTCCACGAGCAGTACTTC
CDR3 protein: CASSLVAGGVHEQYF

D gene: .
CDR3 length: 15
V gene: TRBV7-8
clone size: .
J gene: TRBJ1-1
CDR3 DNA: TGTGCCAGCAGCCTCTCCGGGACATCCAACACTGAAGCTTTCTTT
CDR3 protein: CASSLSGTSNTEAFF

D gene: TRBD2
CDR3 length: 16
V gene: TRBV6-1
clone size: .
J gene: TRBJ2-7
CDR3 DNA: TGTGCCAGCAGTGAACTCGCGGGAGGGAGCTCCTACGAGCAGTACTTC
CDR3 protein: CASSELAGGSSYEQYF

D gene: TRBD1
CDR3 length: 14
V gene: TRBV2
clone size: .
J gene: TRBJ1-5
CDR3 DNA: TGTGCCAGCAGTGAACAGGGGGAAGGTCAGCCCCAGCATTTT
CDR3 protein: CASSEQGEGQPQHF

D gene: TRBD2
CDR3 length: 16
V gene: TRBV18
clone size: .
J gene: TRBJ2-7
CDR3 DNA: TGTGCCAGCTCACCTTCCCTTCGCGGGAGGAATTACGAGCAGTACTTC
CDR3 protein: CASSPSLRGRNYEQYF

D gene: .
CDR3 length: 15
V gene: TRBV9
clone size: .
J gene: TRBJ2-7
CDR3 DNA: TGTGCCAGCAGCCCAGTCCCCGGGAGCTCCTACGAGCAGTACTTC
CDR3 protein: CASSPVPGSSYEQYF

D gene: TRBD2
CDR3 length: 17
V gene: TRBV28
clone size: .
J gene: TRBJ2-2
CDR3 DNA: TGTGCCAGCAGTCCCGGACTAGCGGGAGGGAACACCGGGGAGCTGTTTTTT
CDR3 protein: CASSPGLAGGNTGELFF

D gene: TRBD2
CDR3 length: 16
V gene: TRBV19
clone size: .
J gene: TRBJ2-1
CDR3 DNA: TGTGCCAGTAGTCCCTGGACTAGCGGGAGTGTCAATGAGCAGTTCTTC
CDR3 protein: CASSPWTSGSVNEQFF

D gene: .
CDR3 length: 15
V gene: TRBV28
clone size: .
J gene: TRBJ2-5
CDR3 DNA: TGTGCCAGCAGTTTTGAGGATAGCGACAAAGAGACCCAGTACTTC
CDR3 protein: CASSFEDSDKETQYF

D gene: TRBD1
CDR3 length: 13
V gene: TRBV4-1
clone size: .
J gene: TRBJ1-1
CDR3 DNA: TGCGCCAGCAGCCTTCGACAGGGAACTGAAGCTTTCTTT
CDR3 protein: CASSLRQGTEAFF

D gene: TRBD2
CDR3 length: 18
V gene: TRBV28
clone size: .
J gene: TRBJ2-6
CDR3 DNA: TGTGCCAGCACCCCAGCGGGGGACGTTCTGGGTGGGGCCAACGTCCTGACTTTC
CDR3 protein: CASTPAGDVLGGANVLTF

D gene: .
CDR3 length: 15
V gene: TRBV7-9
clone size: .
J gene: TRBJ2-5
CDR3 DNA: TGTGCCAGCAGCTTAGCGCAGGGGCGAGAGGAGACCCAGTACTTC
CDR3 protein: CASSLAQGREETQYF

D gene: .
CDR3 length: 13
V gene: TRBV6-5
clone size: .
J gene: TRBJ1-5
CDR3 DNA: TGTGCCAGCAGTTATAGAGGCAATCAGCCCCAGCATTTT
CDR3 protein: CASSYRGNQPQHF

D gene: .
CDR3 length: 15
V gene: TRBV7-7
clone size: .
J gene: TRBJ2-1
CDR3 DNA: TGTGCTGGACCTGGGCCGGAGGAGACCTACAATGAGCAGTTCTTC
CDR3 protein: CAGPGPEETYNEQFF